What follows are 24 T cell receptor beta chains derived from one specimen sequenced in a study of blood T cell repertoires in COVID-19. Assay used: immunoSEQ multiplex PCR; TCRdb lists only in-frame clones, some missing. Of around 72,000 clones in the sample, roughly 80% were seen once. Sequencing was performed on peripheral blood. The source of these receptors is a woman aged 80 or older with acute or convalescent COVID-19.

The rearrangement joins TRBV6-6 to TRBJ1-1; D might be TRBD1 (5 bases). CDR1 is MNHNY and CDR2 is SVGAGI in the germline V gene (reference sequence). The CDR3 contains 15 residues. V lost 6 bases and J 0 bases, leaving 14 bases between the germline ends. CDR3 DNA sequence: TGTGCCAGCAGCCAGGGTGGCGGTATGAACACTGAAGCTTTCTTT. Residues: CASSQGGGMNTEAFF.

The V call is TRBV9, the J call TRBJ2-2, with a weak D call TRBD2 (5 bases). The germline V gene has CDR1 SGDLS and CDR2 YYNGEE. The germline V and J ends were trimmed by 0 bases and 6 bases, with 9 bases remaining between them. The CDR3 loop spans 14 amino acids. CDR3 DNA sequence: TGTGCCAGCAGCGTAGATGGAGGCCCCGGGGAGCTGTTTTTT. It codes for CASSVDGGPGELFF.

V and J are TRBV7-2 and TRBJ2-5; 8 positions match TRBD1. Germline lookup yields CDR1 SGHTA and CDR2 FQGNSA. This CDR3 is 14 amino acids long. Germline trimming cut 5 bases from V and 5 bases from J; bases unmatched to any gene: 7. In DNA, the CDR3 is TGTGCCAGCAGCCTGAACAGGGGGTGGGAGACCCAGTACTTC. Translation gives CASSLNRGWETQYF. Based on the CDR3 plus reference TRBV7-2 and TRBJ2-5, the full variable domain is GAGVSQSPSNKVTEKGKDVELRCDPISGHTALYWYRQSLGQGLEFLIYFQGNSAPDKSGLPSDRFSAERTGGSVSTLTIQRTQQEDSAVYLCASSLNRGWETQYFGPGTRLLVL.

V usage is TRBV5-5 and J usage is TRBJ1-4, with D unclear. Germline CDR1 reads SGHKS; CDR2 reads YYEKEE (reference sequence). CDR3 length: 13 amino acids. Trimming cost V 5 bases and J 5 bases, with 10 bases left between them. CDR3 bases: TGTGCCAGCAGGCTAAATGCAAATGAAAAACTGTTTTTT. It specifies CASRLNANEKLFF.

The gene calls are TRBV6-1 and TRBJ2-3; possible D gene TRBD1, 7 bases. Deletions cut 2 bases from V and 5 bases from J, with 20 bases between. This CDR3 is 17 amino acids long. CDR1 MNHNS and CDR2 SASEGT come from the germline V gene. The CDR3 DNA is TGTGCCAGCAGTGAACTGGGCAGGGGGACTGGTAGAGATACGCAGTATTTT. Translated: CASSELGRGTGRDTQYF.

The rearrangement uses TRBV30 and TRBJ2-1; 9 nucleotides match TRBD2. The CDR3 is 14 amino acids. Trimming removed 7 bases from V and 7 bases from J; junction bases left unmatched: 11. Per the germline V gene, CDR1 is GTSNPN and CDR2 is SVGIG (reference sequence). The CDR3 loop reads CAFKTSGTTNEQFF. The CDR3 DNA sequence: TGTGCCTTTAAGACTAGCGGAACTACTAATGAGCAGTTCTTC.

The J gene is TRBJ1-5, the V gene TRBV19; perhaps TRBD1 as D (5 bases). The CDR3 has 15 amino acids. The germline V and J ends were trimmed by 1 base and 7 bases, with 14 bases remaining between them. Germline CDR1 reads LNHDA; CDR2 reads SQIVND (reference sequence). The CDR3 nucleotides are TGTGCCAGTAGTATAGTGTGGGGCCTGGGGCAGCCCCAGCATTTT. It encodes CASSIVWGLGQPQHF.

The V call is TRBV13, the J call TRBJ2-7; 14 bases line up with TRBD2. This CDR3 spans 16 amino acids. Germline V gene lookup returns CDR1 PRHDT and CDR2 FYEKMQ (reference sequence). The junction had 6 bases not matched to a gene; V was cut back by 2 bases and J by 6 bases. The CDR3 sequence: CASSLSATSGRGEQYF. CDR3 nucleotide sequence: TGTGCCAGCAGCTTAAGCGCGACTAGCGGGAGGGGCGAGCAGTACTTC. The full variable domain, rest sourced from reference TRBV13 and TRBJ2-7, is AAGVIQSPRHLIKEKRETATLKCYPIPRHDTVYWYQQGPGQDPQFLISFYEKMQSDKGSIPDRFSAQQFSDYHSELNMSSLELGDSALYFCASSLSATSGRGEQYFGPGTRLTVT.

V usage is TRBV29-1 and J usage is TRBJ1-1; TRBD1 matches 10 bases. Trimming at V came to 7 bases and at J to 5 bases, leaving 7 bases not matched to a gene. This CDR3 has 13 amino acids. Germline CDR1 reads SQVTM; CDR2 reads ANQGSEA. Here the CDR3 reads CSGRQGAWTEAFF. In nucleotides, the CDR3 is TGCAGCGGAAGACAGGGGGCTTGGACTGAAGCTTTCTTT.

CDR3 sequence reads: CASSQDLTGGNEKLFF. As DNA, the CDR3 is TGTGCCAGCAGCCAAGATCTAACAGGGGGTAATGAAAAACTGTTTTTT. V is TRBV3-1 (or the pseudogene TRBV3-2) and J is TRBJ1-4, with 8 bases fitting TRBD1. CDR1 is LGHDT and CDR2 is YNNKEL in the germline V gene (reference sequence). The CDR3 consists of 16 residues. V shed 0 bases and J 4 bases; nucleotides not matched to a gene: 4.

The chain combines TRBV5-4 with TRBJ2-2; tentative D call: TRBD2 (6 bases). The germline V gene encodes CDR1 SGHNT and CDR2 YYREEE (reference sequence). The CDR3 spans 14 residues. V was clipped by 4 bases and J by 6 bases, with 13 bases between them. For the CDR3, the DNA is TGTGCCAGCAGCCCGGCGGGGCACGCCGGGGAGCTGTTTTTT. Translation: CASSPAGHAGELFF.

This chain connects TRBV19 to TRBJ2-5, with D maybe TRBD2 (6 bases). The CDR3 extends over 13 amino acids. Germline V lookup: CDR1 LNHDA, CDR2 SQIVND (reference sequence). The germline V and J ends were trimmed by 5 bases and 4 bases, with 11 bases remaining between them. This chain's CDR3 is CASSGVGGETQYF. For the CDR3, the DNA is TGTGCCAGTAGTGGGGTGGGAGGAGAGACCCAGTACTTC.

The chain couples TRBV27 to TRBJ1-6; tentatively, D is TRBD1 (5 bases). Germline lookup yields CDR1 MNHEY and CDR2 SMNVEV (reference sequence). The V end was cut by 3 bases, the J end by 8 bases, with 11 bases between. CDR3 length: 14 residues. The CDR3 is CASSLVRGDSPLHF. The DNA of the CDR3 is TGTGCCAGCAGTTTGGTTAGGGGTGATTCACCCCTCCACTTT.

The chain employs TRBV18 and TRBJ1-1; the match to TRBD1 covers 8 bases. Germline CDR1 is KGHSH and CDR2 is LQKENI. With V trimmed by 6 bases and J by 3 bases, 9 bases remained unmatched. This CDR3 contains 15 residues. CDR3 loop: CASSPRAGGDTEAFF. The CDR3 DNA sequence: TGTGCCAGCTCCCCAAGAGCAGGGGGCGACACTGAAGCTTTCTTT. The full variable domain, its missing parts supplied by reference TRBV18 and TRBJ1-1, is NAGVMQNPRHLVRRRGQEARLRCSPMKGHSHVYWYRQLPEEGLKFMVYLQKENIIDESGMPKERFSAEFPKEGPSILRIQQVVRGDSAAYFCASSPRAGGDTEAFFGQGTRLTVV.

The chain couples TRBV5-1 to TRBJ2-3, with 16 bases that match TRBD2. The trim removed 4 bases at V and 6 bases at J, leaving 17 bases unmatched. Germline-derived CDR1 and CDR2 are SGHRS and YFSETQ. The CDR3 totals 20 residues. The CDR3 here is CASSIVAGTSGRAPRDTQYF. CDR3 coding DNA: TGCGCCAGCAGCATTGTTGCCGGGACTAGCGGGAGGGCCCCTCGGGATACGCAGTATTTT.

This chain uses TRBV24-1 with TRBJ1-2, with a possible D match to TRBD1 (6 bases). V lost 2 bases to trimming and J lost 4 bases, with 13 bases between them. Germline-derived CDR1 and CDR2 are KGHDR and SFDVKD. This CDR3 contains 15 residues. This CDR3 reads CATSDSPDRSYGYTF. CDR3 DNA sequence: TGTGCCACCAGTGATTCGCCCGACAGGTCCTATGGCTACACCTTC.

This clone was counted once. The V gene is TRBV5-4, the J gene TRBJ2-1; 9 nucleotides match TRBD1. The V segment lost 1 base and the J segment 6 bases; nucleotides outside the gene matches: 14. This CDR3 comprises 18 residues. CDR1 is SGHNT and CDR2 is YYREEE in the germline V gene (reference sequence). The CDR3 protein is CASSLKLGGTGKSNEQFF. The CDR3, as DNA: TGTGCCAGCAGCTTGAAATTGGGAGGGACAGGGAAGAGCAATGAGCAGTTCTTC.

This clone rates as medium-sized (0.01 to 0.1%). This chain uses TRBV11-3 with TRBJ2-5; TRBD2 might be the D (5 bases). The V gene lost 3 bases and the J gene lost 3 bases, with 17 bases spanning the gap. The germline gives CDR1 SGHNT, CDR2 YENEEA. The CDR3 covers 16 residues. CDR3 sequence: CASSLDGNRQEETQYF. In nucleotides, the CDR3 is TGTGCCAGCAGCTTGGACGGGAATAGGCAAGAAGAGACCCAGTACTTC.

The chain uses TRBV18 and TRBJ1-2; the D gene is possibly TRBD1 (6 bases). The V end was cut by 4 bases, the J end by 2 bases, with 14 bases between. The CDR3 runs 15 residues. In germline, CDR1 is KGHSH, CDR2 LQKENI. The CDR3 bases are TGTGCCAGCTCACGACCGGGACAACCGAACTATGGCTACACCTTC. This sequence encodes CASSRPGQPNYGYTF. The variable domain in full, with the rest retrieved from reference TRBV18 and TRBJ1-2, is NAGVMQNPRHLVRRRGQEARLRCSPMKGHSHVYWYRQLPEEGLKFMVYLQKENIIDESGMPKERFSAEFPKEGPSILRIQQVVRGDSAAYFCASSRPGQPNYGYTFGSGTRLTVV.

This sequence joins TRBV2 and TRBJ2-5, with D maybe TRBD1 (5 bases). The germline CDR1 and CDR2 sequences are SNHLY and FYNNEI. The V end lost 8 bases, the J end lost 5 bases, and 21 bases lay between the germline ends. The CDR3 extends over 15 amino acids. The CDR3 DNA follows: TGTGCCAGCGGGCGGTCTCCAGGGAATAGGGAGACCCAGTACTTC. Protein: CASGRSPGNRETQYF.

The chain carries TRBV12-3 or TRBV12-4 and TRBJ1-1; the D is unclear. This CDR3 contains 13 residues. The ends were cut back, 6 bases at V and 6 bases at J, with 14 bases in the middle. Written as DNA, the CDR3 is TGTGCCAGCAGCCCGGGTAGGCCCCCTGAAGCTTTCTTT. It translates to CASSPGRPPEAFF.

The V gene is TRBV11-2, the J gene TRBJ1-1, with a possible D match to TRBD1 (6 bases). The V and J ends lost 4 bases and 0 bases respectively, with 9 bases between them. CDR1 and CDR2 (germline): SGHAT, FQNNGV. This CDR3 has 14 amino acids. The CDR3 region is CASSWTVLNTEAFF. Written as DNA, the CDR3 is TGTGCCAGCAGCTGGACAGTCCTGAACACTGAAGCTTTCTTT.

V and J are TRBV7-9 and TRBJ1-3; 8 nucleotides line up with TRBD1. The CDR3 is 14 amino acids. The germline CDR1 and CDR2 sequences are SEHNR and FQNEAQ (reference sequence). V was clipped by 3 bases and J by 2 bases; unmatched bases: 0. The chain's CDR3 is CASSLGQAGNTIYF. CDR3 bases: TGTGCCAGCAGCTTGGGACAGGCTGGAAACACCATATATTTT.

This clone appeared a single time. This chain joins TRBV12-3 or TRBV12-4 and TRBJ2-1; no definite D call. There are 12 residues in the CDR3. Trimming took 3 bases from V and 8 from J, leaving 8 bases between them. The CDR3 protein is CASSFGLDEQFF. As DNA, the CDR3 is TGTGCCAGCAGTTTCGGTCTCGATGAGCAGTTCTTC.